This T cell receptor beta chain stems from a study of blood T cell repertoires in COVID-19. The data were produced by immunoSEQ multiplex PCR, yet TCRdb's version contains in-frame clones alone and is incomplete. The table records 300,000 to 350,000 clones, 90% to 95% of them present only once. This sequence originates from a woman aged 25 to 39 who had been exposed to COVID-19. The sequenced material came from PBMCs or T cells enriched from blood (not recorded which).

This chain's CDR3 is CASSVSRDSYNSPLHF. The CDR3 nucleotides read TGTGCCAGCAGTGTTTCCAGGGATTCATATAATTCACCCCTCCACTTT. The genes are TRBV6-1 and TRBJ1-6; perhaps TRBD1 as D (5 bases). V was pared by 4 bases and J by 4 bases, with 14 bases between. This CDR3 region has 16 residues. Germline-derived CDR1 and CDR2 are MNHNS and SASEGT.